This is a list of T cell receptor beta chains from one sample in a study of cytomegalovirus exposure and HLA in healthy donors. The method was immunoSEQ multiplex PCR; TCRdb's version includes in-frame clones alone and lacks a portion of them. This table has under 100,000 clones, roughly 80% appearing once. The sample taken for sequencing was PBMCs. These receptors were taken from a human donor in good health. Each CDR3 is given with its conserved first and last residue. A D gene is named only where the DNA matches it firmly. A clone size is listed for some rows: how often the clone was seen (once, few, many), or a class if it is expanded.

>TRBJ2-7|TRBV18|TRBD1|.|16
CASSPDPGQGRYEQYF
TGTGCCAGCTCACCAGATCCGGGACAGGGAAGGTACGAGCAGTACTTC
>TRBJ2-5|TRBV5-6|TRBD1|.|15
CASSLVAGGRETQYF
TGTGCCAGCAGCTTGGTGGCAGGGGGACGGGAGACCCAGTACTTC
>TRBJ1-1|TRBV5-4|.|once|15
CASSSRTAMNTEAFF
TGTGCCAGCAGCTCGCGGACAGCTATGAACACTGAAGCTTTCTTT
>TRBJ1-2|TRBV29-1|.|.|15
CSVILPTGVDYGYTF
TGCAGCGTTATACTCCCGACGGGGGTCGACTATGGCTACACCTTC
>TRBJ2-2|TRBV6-5|.|.|15
CASSYAGPNTGELFF
TGTGCCAGCAGTTACGCGGGACCGAACACCGGGGAGCTGTTTTTT
>TRBJ1-1|TRBV12-5|.|few|14
CASGFGAMNTEAFF
TGTGCTAGTGGTTTTGGGGCCATGAACACTGAAGCTTTCTTT
>TRBJ2-1|TRBV6-6|TRBD2|.|16
CASSQPTSVSYNEQFF
TGTGCCAGCAGTCAACCGACTAGCGTGTCGTACAATGAGCAGTTCTTC
>TRBJ1-1|TRBV4-2|TRBD1|few|15
CASSQGQGPSTEAFF
TGTGCCAGCAGCCAGGGACAGGGGCCGAGCACTGAAGCTTTCTTT
>TRBJ1-1|TRBV18|.|.|14
CASSPDRKNTEAFF
TGTGCCAGCTCACCCGACAGAAAGAACACTGAAGCTTTCTTT
>TRBJ2-1|TRBV19|TRBD2|few|15
CASSRTSGGAVEQFF
TGTGCCAGTAGTAGAACTAGCGGGGGGGCGGTTGAGCAGTTCTTC
>TRBJ1-1|TRBV5-1|TRBD1|.|14
CASKGQGGNTEAFF
TGCGCCAGCAAAGGACAGGGTGGGAACACTGAAGCTTTCTTT
>TRBJ1-1|TRBV4-1|TRBD1|few|13
CASSPQIGTGSFF
TGCGCCAGCAGCCCACAGATAGGGACAGGGTCTTTCTTT
>TRBJ1-5|TRBV6-6|TRBD1|.|14
CASSIDRANQPQHF
TGTGCCAGCAGCATTGACAGGGCAAATCAGCCCCAGCATTTT
>TRBJ1-1|TRBV6-5|.|.|14
CASSYSGENTEAFF
TGTGCCAGCAGTTACTCGGGAGAGAACACTGAAGCTTTCTTT
>TRBJ1-1|TRBV5-1|.|few|15
CASSAEMPGIAEAFF
TGCGCCAGCAGCGCAGAAATGCCAGGTATCGCTGAAGCTTTCTTT
>TRBJ1-2|TRBV18|.|.|12
CASSPLKGGYTF
TGTGCCAGCTCACCATTAAAGGGGGGCTACACCTTC
>TRBJ2-7|TRBV19|.|.|14
CASSMVTGAYEQYF
TGTGCCAGTAGTATGGTGACAGGAGCCTACGAGCAGTACTTC
>TRBJ1-5|TRBV29-1|.|.|14
CSVEGGVGNQPQHF
TGCAGCGTTGAGGGGGGGGTGGGTAATCAGCCCCAGCATTTT
>TRBJ2-7|TRBV6-5|.|once|13
CASSYGRGYEQYF
TGTGCCAGCAGTTACGGCAGGGGCTACGAGCAGTACTTC
>TRBJ2-1|TRBV7-8|.|.|12
CASSLGPTEQFF
TGTGCCAGCAGCTTAGGGCCCACTGAGCAGTTCTTC
>TRBJ2-1|TRBV7-2|TRBD1|few|14
CASSSDRARNEQFF
TGTGCCAGCAGCTCAGACAGGGCAAGAAATGAGCAGTTCTTC
>TRBJ2-1|TRBV4-1|.|.|19
CASSQGAVMGRKKYNEQFF
TGCGCCAGCAGCCAAGGAGCCGTAATGGGCAGGAAGAAATACAATGAGCAGTTCTTC
>TRBJ2-7|TRBV7-9|TRBD1|few|14
CASSLGQGVDEQYF
TGTGCCAGCAGCTTGGGACAGGGGGTGGACGAGCAGTACTTC
>TRBJ1-2|TRBV4-1|TRBD1|.|14
CASSQATGAAGYTF
TGCGCCAGCAGCCAGGCGACAGGGGCGGCTGGCTACACCTTC
>TRBJ1-6|TRBV25-1|.|few|15
CASRRTRTVDSPLHF
TGTGCCAGCAGAAGAACCCGGACAGTAGATTCACCCCTCCACTTT
>TRBJ2-2|TRBV5-4|.|.|14
CASSPGLLTGELFF
TGTGCCAGCAGCCCGGGACTTTTAACCGGGGAGCTGTTTTTT
>TRBJ2-5|TRBV19|TRBD2|.|15
CASSLLAGGEETQYF
TGTGCCAGTAGTCTTCTAGCGGGAGGGGAAGAGACCCAGTACTTC
>TRBJ1-4|TRBV27|TRBD1|many|13
CASRQGAQEKLFF
TGTGCCAGCCGACAGGGGGCTCAGGAAAAACTGTTTTTT
>TRBJ1-1|TRBV12-5|.|.|13
CASGPRGGTEAFF
TGTGCTAGTGGTCCTCGTGGGGGGACTGAAGCTTTCTTT
>TRBJ1-1|TRBV19|.|.|14
CASSRRDGYTEAFF
TGTGCCAGTAGTAGGCGGGACGGGTACACTGAAGCTTTCTTT
>TRBJ1-2|TRBV5-6|.|.|11
CASSFFNGYTF
TGTGCCAGCAGCTTCTTTAATGGCTACACCTTC
>TRBJ2-7|TRBV27|TRBD2|.|13
CASSLLAGHHRYF
TGTGCCAGCAGTTTACTAGCGGGGCATCATCGGTACTTC
>TRBJ2-5|TRBV5-1|TRBD1|.|14
CASSFPGGSETQYF
TGCGCCAGCAGCTTTCCAGGGGGCTCGGAGACCCAGTACTTC
>TRBJ1-1|TRBV11-2|.|.|15
CASSLGIGVSSEAFF
TGTGCCAGCAGCTTAGGCATCGGGGTATCCTCTGAAGCTTTCTTT
>TRBJ2-3|TRBV5-1|.|.|14
CASSVSTGTDTQYF
TGCGCCAGCAGCGTGTCAACTGGCACAGATACGCAGTATTTT
>TRBJ2-5|TRBV9|.|.|15
CASSEEGYNLETQYF
TGTGCCAGCAGCGAAGAGGGCTATAATTTAGAGACCCAGTACTTC
>TRBJ1-2|TRBV10-3|.|.|13
CAIREGTDYGYTF
TGTGCCATCAGGGAGGGGACTGACTATGGCTACACCTTC
>TRBJ1-1|TRBV29-1|TRBD1|.|13
CSDGTEMNTEAFF
TGCAGCGACGGGACAGAGATGAACACTGAAGCTTTCTTT
>TRBJ1-6|TRBV4-1|.|.|17
CASSQETTSYYNSPLHF
TGCGCCAGCAGCCAAGAGACTACATCTTACTATAATTCACCCCTCCACTTT
>TRBJ1-2|TRBV7-2|TRBD1|.|15
CASSSWTGANYGYTF
TGTGCCAGCAGCTCCTGGACAGGGGCGAACTATGGCTACACCTTC
>TRBJ2-7|TRBV5-4|TRBD1|.|13
CASSSTGIYEQYF
TGTGCCAGCAGCTCGACAGGGATTTACGAGCAGTACTTC